This TCR beta chain comes out of a study of patients and donors after allogeneic stem cell transplantation. TCRdb re-derived calls from the RT-PCR reads in MiXCR, one entry per CDR3 protein. In the table there are 800,000 to 1,000,000 distinct CDR3 sequences, roughly 18% of which are singletons. This clonotype was detected a few times. The source is a human donor who was either an allogeneic HSCT recipient or a stem cell or donor lymphocyte infusion donor (not recorded which). It is not recorded whose cells these are; they may come from a transplant donor. Sequencing input: blood, either unsorted or a sorted T cell fraction (not recorded which).

CDR3: CASSLSEGRTKPEAFF. DNA of the CDR3: TGTGCCAGCAGTTTATCAGAGGGACGGACAAAGCCTGAAGCTTTCTTT. The V gene is TRBV27, the J gene TRBJ1-1, with D possibly TRBD1 on 5 matching bases. V lost 0 bases to trimming and J lost 6 bases, with 17 bases between them. There are 16 residues in the CDR3. Germline CDR1 MNHEY, CDR2 SMNVEV (reference sequence).